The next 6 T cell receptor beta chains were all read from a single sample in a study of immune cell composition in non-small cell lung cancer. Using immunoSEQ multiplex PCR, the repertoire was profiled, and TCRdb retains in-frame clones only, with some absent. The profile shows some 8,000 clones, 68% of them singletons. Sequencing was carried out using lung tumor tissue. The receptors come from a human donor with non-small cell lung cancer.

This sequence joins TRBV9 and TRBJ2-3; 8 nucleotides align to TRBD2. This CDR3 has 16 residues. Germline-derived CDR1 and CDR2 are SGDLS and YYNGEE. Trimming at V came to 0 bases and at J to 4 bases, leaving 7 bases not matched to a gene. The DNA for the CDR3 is TGTGCCAGCAGCGTAGATGCGGGGGGCGGCGCAGATACGCAGTATTTT. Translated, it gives CASSVDAGGGADTQYF.

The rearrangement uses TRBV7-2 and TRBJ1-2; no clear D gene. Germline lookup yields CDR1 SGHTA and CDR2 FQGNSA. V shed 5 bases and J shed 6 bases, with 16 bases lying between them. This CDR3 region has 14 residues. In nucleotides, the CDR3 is TGTGCCAGCAGCCCCGGGCCGGGGAATGATGGCTACACCTTC. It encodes CASSPGPGNDGYTF.

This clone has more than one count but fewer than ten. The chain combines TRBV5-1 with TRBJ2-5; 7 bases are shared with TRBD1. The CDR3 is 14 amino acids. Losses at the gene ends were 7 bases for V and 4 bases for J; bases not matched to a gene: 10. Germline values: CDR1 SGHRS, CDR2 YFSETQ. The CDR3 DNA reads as TGCGCCAGCTTCCGACAGGGTGGGGGAGAGACCCAGTACTTC. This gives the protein CASFRQGGGETQYF.

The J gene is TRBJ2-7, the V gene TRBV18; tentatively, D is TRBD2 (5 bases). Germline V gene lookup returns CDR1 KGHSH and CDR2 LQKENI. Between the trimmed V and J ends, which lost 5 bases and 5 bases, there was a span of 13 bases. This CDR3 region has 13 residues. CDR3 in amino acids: CASSSSGVHEQYF. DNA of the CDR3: TGTGCCAGCTCATCCTCCGGGGTGCACGAGCAGTACTTC.

The CDR3 DNA reads TGTGCCAGCACCGAGCTGCAAGAAGCATATGGCTACACCTTC. Protein sequence: CASTELQEAYGYTF. The V call is TRBV6-5, the J call TRBJ1-2, with D hard to call. Trimming took off 7 bases at V and 5 bases at J, with 17 bases between the two ends. This CDR3 contains 14 residues. Germline V gene lookup returns CDR1 MNHEY and CDR2 SVGAGI.

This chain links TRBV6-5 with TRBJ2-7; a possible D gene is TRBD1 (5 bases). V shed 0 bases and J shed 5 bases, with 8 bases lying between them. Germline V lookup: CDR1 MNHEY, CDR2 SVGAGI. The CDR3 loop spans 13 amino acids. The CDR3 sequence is CASSYSKGDEQYF. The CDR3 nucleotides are TGTGCCAGCAGTTACTCGAAAGGGGACGAGCAGTACTTC.